The present entry profiles one T cell receptor (beta chain) with its context. Here immunoSEQ multiplex PCR was the method, and the copy in TCRdb shows in-frame clones only, minus some. The sample has around 270,000 clones, around 90% seen once; the top ten hold under 3%. The data derive from a study of Ad26.COV2.S vaccination and SARS-CoV-2 variants. Treatment given: 19 received Ad26.COV2.S at low or high dose, single or two shots; roughly five received placebo; per-sample allocation not given. Collection of the samples took place on day 63 after the first injection of vaccine or placebo. At a Boston site, the person donating was an adult of 18-55 years. The clonotype was recovered from a person aged 18 to 59 who received the Ad26.COV2.S COVID-19 vaccine or a placebo. The input for sequencing was peripheral blood, taken in a trial of Ad26.COV2.S vaccine versus placebo.

The CDR3: CASSLLLAGGTGELFF. CDR3 in DNA: TGTGCCAGCAGCCTACTACTAGCGGGGGGGACCGGGGAGCTGTTTTTT. This chain uses TRBV3-1 (or the pseudogene TRBV3-2) with TRBJ2-2; 13 nucleotides line up with TRBD2. The V gene end was trimmed by 4 bases and the J gene end by 5 bases; junction bases not matched to a gene: 4. This CDR3 has 16 residues. The V gene's germline CDR1 is LGHDT and CDR2 YNNKEL (reference sequence).